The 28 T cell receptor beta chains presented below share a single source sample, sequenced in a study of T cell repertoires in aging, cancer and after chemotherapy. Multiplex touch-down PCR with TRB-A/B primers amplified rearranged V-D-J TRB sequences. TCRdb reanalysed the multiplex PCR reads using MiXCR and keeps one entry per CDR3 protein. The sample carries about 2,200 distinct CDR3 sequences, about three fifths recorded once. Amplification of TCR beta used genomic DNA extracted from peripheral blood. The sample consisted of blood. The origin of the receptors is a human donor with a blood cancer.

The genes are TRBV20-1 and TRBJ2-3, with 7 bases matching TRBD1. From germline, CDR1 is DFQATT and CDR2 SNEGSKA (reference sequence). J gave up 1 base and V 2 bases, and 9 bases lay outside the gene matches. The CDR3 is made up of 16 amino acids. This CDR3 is CSARNRGPSRTDTQYF. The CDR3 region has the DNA TGCAGTGCTAGAAACAGGGGCCCTAGTCGCACAGATACGCAGTATTTT.

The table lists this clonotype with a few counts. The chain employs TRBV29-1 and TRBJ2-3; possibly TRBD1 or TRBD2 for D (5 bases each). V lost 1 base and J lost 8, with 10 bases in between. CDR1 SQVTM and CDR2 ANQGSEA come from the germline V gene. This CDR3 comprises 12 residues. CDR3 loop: CSVEAGGTTQYF. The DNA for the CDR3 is TGCAGCGTTGAAGCGGGTGGGACTACGCAGTATTTT.

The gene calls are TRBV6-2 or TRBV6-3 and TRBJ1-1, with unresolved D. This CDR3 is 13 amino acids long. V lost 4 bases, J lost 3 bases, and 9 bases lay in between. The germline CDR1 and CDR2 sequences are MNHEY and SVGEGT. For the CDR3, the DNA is TGTGCCAGCAGTTTAAAGGCGGACACTGAAGCTTTCTTT. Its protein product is CASSLKADTEAFF.

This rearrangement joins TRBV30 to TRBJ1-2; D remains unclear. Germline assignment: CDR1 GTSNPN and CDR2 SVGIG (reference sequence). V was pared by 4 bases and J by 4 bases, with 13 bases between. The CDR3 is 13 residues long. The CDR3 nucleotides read TGTGCCTGGAATAGCCTTCGGAGCTATGGCTACACCTTC. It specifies CAWNSLRSYGYTF.

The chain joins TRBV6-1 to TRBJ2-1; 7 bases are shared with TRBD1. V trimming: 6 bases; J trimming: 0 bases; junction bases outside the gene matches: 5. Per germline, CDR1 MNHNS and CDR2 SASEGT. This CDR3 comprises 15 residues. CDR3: CASSRDRVSYNEQFF. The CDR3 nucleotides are TGTGCCAGCAGCAGGGACAGAGTCTCCTACAATGAGCAGTTCTTC.

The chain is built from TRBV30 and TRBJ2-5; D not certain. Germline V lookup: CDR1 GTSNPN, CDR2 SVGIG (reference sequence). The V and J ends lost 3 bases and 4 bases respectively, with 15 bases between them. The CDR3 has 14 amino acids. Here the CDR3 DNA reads TGTGCCTGGAGCGGACCGGTAGATAGAGAGACCCAGTACTTC. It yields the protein CAWSGPVDRETQYF.

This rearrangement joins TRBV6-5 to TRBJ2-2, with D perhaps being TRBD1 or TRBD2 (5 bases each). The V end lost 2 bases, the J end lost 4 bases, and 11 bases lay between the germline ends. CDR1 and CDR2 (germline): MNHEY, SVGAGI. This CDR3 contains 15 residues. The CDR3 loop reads CASSYAKRGTGELFF. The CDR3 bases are TGTGCCAGCAGTTACGCCAAGAGGGGCACCGGGGAGCTGTTTTTT.

The CDR3 sequence is CASSPYTKTDTQYF. The CDR3 coding sequence is TGTGCCAGCAGTCCTTACACGAAAACAGATACGCAGTATTTT. V gene TRBV6-2 or TRBV6-3 combines with J gene TRBJ2-3, with unresolved D. CDR1 is MNHEY, CDR2 SVGEGT, per germline. The CDR3 totals 14 residues. Trimming removed 5 bases at V and 3 bases at J, with 12 bases between.

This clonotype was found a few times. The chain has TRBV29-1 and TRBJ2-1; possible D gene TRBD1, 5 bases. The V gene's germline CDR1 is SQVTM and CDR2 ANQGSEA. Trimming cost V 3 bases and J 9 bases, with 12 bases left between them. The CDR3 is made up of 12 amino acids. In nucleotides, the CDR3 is TGCAGCGTTGACCCCAGGGTTGGTGAGCAGTTCTTC. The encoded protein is CSVDPRVGEQFF.

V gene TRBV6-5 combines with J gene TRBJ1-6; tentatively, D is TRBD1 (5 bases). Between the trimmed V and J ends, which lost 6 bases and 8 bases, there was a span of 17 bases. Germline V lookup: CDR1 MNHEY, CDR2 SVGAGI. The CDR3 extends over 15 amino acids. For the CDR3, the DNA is TGTGCCAGCAGCCCTTGGGGCGCGGGAGATTCACCCCTCCACTTT. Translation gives CASSPWGAGDSPLHF.

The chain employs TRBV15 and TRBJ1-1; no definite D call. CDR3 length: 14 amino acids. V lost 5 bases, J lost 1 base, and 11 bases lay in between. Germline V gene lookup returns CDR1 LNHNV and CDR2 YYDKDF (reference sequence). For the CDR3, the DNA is TGTGCCACCAGCCTAACTGGAACGAACACTGAAGCTTTCTTT. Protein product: CATSLTGTNTEAFF.

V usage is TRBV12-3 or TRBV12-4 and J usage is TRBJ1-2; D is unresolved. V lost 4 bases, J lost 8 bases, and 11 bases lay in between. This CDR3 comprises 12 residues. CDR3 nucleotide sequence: TGTGCCAGCAGTTATACTGTCGAGGGCTACACCTTC. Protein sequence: CASSYTVEGYTF.

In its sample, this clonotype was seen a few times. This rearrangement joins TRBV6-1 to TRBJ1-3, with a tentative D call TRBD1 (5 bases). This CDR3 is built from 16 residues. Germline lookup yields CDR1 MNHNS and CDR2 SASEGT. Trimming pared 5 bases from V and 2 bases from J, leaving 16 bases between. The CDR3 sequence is CASSYSSIGAGNTIYF. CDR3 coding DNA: TGTGCCAGCAGTTACAGTTCGATAGGGGCTGGAAACACCATATATTTT.

CDR3 bases: TGTGCCAGCAGTTACGGCTCGGGGCAAGAGACCCAGTACTTC. It is translated as CASSYGSGQETQYF. The rearrangement links TRBV6-2 or TRBV6-3 to TRBJ2-5; D possibly corresponds to TRBD2 (5 bases). The CDR3 has 14 amino acids. The germline V gene encodes CDR1 MNHEY and CDR2 SVGEGT. The V and J ends lost 2 bases and 2 bases respectively, with 9 bases between them.

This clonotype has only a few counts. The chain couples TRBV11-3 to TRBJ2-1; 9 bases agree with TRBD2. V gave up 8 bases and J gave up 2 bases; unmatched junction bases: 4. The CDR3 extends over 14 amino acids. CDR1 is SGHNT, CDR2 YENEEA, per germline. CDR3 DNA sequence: TGTGCCAGCGAACTAGCGGGTACCTACAATGAGCAGTTCTTC. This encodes CASELAGTYNEQFF.

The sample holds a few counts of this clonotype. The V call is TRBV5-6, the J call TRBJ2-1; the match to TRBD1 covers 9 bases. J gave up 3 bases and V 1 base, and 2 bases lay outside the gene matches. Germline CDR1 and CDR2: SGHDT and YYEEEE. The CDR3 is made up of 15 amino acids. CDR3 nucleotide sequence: TGTGCCAGCAGCTTGCTGGACAGGGGCTACAATGAGCAGTTCTTC. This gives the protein CASSLLDRGYNEQFF.

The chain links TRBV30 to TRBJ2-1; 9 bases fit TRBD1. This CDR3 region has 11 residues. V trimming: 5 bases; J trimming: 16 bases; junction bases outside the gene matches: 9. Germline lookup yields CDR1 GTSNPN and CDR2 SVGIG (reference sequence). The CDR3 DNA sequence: TGTGCCTGGTTGACAGGGGGAGTGGGATTCTTC. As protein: CAWLTGGVGFF. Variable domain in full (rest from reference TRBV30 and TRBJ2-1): SQTIHQWPATLVQPVGSPLSLECTVEGTSNPNLYWYRQAAGRGLQLLFYSVGIGQISSEVPQNLSASRPQDRQFILSSKKLLLSDSGFYLCAWLTGGVGFFGPGTRLTVL.

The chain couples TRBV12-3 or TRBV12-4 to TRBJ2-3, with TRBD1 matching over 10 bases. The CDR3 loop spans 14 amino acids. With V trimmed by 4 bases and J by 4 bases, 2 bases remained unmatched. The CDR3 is CASSSGQGADTQYF. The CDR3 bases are TGTGCCAGCAGTTCCGGACAGGGGGCAGATACGCAGTATTTT.

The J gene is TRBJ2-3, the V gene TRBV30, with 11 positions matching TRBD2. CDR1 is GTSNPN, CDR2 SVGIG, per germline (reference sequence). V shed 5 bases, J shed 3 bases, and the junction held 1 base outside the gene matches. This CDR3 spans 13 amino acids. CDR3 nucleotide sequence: TGTGCCTGGTTAGCGGGAGGGACAGATACGCAGTATTTT. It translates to CAWLAGGTDTQYF.

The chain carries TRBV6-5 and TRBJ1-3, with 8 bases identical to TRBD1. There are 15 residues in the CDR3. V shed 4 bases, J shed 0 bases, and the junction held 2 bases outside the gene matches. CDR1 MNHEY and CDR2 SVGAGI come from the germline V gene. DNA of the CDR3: TGTGCCAGCAGTTTAACAGGGGGCTCTGGAAACACCATATATTTT. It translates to CASSLTGGSGNTIYF.

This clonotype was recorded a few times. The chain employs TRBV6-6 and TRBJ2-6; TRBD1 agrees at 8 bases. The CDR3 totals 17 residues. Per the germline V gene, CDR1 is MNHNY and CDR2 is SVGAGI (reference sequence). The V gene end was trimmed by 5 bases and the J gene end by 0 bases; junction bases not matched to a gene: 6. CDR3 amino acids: CASSTGQGDSGANVLTF. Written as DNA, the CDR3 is TGTGCCAGCAGTACAGGACAGGGAGACTCTGGGGCCAACGTCCTGACTTTC.

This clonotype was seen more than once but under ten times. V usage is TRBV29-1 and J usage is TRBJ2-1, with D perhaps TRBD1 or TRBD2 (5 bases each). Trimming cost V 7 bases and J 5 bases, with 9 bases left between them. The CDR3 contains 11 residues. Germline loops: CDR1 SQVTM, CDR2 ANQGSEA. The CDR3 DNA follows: TGCAGCGGGGGACCGCACAATGAGCAGTTCTTC. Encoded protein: CSGGPHNEQFF.

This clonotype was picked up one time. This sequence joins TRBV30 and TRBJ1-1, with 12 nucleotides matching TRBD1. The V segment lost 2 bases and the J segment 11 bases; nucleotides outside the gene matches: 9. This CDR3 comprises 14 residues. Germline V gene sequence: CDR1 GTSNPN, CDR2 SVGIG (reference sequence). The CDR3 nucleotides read TGTGCCTGGAGTCCCCGGGACAGGGGGCTGAAGGCTTTCTTT. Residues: CAWSPRDRGLKAFF.

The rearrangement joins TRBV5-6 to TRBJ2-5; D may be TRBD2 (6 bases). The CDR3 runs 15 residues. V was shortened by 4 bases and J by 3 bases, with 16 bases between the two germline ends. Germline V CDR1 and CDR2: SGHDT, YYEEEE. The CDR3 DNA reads TGTGCCAGCAGCAAACCCCGGGAGCGGAAAGAGACCCAGTACTTC. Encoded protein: CASSKPRERKETQYF.

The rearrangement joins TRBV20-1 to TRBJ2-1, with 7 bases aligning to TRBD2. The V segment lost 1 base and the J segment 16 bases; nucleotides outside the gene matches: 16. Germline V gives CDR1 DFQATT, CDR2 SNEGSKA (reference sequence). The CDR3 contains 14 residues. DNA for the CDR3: TGCAGTGCTAGAGGAGGAGCGGGGCCGTACCAGGATTTCTTC. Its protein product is CSARGGAGPYQDFF.

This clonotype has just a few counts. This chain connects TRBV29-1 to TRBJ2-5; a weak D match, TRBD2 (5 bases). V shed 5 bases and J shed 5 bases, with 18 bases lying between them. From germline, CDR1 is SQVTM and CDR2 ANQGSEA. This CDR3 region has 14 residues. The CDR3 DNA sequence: TGCAGCGTTCTCCTCCTAGGGAGTGTGGAGACCCAGTACTTC. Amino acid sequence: CSVLLLGSVETQYF.

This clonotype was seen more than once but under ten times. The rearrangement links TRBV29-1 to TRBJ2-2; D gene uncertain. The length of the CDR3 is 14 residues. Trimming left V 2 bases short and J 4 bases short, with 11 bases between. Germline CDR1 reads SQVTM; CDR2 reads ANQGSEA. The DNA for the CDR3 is TGCAGCGTTGAATCCGGGTCGGGCACCGGGGAGCTGTTTTTT. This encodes CSVESGSGTGELFF.

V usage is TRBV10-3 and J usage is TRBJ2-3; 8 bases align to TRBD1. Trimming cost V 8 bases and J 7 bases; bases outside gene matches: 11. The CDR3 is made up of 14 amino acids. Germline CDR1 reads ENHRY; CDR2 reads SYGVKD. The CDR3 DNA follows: TGTGCCATCGCCAGGACAGGGTTGGCATATACGCAGTATTTT. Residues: CAIARTGLAYTQYF.